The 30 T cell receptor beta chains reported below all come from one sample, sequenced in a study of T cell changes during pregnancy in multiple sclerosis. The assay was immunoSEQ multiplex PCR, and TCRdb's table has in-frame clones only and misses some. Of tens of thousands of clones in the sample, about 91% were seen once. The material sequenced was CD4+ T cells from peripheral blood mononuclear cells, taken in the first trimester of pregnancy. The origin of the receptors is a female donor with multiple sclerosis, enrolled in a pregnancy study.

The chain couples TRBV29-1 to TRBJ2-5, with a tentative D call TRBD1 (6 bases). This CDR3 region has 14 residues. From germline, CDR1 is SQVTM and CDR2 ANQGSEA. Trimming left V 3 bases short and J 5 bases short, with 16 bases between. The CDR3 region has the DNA TGCAGCGTTGACCCGGCAGGGGTTTGGGAGACCCAGTACTTC. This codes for CSVDPAGVWETQYF.

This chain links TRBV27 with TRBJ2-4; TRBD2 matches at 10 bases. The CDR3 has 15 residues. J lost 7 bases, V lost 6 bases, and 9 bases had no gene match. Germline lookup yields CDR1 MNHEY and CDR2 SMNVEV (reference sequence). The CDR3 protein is CASSLGLAGVNIQYF. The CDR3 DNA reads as TGTGCCAGCAGCTTAGGGCTAGCGGGGGTTAACATTCAGTACTTC.

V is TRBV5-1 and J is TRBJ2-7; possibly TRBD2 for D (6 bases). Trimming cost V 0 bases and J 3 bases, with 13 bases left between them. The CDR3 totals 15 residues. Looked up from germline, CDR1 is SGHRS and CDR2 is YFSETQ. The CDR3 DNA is TGCGCCAGCAGCTTGGAACGGCGGGGCCACTACGAGCAGTACTTC. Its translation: CASSLERRGHYEQYF.

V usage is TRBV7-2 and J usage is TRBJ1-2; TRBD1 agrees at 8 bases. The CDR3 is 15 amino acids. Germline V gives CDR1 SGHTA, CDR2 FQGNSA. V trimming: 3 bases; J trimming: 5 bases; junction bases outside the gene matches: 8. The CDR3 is CASSFGTGIAYGYTF. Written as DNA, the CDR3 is TGTGCCAGCAGCTTCGGGACAGGAATCGCTTATGGCTACACCTTC.

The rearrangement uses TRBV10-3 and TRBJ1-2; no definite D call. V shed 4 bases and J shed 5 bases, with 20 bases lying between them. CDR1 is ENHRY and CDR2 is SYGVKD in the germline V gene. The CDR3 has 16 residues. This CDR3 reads CAISGARVSEGYGYTF. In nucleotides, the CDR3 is TGTGCCATCAGTGGCGCCCGGGTGTCTGAGGGATATGGCTACACCTTC.

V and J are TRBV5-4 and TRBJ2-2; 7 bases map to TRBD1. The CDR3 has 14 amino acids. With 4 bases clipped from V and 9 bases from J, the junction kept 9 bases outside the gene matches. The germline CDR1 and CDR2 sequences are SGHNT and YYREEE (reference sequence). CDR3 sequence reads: CASSDGSTGRELFF. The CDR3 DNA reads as TGTGCCAGCAGCGATGGCTCGACAGGGAGGGAGCTGTTTTTT.

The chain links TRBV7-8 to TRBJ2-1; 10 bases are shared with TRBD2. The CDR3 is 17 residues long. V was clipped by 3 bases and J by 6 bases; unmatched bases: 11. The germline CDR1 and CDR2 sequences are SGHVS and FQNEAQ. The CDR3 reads CASSFVPRAGGRNEQFF. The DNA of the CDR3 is TGTGCCAGCAGCTTCGTCCCAAGAGCGGGGGGGCGCAATGAGCAGTTCTTC.

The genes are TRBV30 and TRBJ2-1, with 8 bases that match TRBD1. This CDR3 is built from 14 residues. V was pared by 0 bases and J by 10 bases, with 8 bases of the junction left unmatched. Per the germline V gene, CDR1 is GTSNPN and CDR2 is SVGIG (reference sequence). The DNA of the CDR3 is TGTGCCTGGAGTGTAAGCAGGGGGCCTTGGGAGCAGTTCTTC. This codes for CAWSVSRGPWEQFF. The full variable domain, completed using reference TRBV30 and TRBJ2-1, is SQTIHQWPATLVQPVGSPLSLECTVEGTSNPNLYWYRQAAGRGLQLLFYSVGIGQISSEVPQNLSASRPQDRQFILSSKKLLLSDSGFYLCAWSVSRGPWEQFFGPGTRLTVL.

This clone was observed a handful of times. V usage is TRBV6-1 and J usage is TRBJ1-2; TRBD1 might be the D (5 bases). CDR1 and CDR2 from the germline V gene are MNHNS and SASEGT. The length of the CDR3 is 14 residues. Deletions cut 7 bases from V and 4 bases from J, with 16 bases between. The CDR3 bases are TGTGCCAGCACCCTAGACAGCTCTGGCTATGGCTACACCTTC. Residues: CASTLDSSGYGYTF.

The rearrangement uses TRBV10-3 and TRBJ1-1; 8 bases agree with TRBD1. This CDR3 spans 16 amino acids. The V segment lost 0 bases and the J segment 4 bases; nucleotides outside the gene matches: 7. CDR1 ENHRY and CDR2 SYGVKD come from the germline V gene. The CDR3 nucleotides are TGTGCCATCAGTGAGTCGCAGGGGGCGATCGGCACTGAAGCTTTCTTT. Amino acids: CAISESQGAIGTEAFF.

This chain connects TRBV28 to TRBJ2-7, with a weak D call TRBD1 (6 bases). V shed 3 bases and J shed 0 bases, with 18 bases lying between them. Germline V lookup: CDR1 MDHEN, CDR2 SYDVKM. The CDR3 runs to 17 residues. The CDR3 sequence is CASSFPLTGTHSYEQYF. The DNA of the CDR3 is TGTGCCAGCAGTTTCCCACTGACCGGGACACACTCCTACGAGCAGTACTTC.

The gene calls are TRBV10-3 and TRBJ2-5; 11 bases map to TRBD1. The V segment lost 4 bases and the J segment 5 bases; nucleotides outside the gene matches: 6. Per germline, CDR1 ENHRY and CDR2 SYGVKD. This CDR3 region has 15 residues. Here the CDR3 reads CAISVGQGAGETQYF. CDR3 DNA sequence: TGTGCCATCAGTGTAGGACAGGGGGCCGGTGAGACCCAGTACTTC.

The CDR3 loop is CASSLLKQETQYF. CDR3 DNA: TGTGCCAGCAGCTTGCTAAAACAAGAGACCCAGTACTTC. The chain recombines TRBV7-2 with TRBJ2-5; D unresolved. Germline V gene sequence: CDR1 SGHTA, CDR2 FQGNSA. V dropped 3 bases and J dropped 2 bases, with 7 bases sitting between them. The CDR3 runs 13 residues.

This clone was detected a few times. The CDR3 nucleotides read TGTGCCAGCAGTTGGGCTGAAAAACTGTTTTTT. This gives the protein CASSWAEKLFF. This sequence joins TRBV2 and TRBJ1-4; D uncertain. This CDR3 region has 11 residues. The V gene's germline CDR1 is SNHLY and CDR2 FYNNEI. Trimming cost V 5 bases and J 7 bases, with 5 bases left between them. Variable domain in full (rest from reference TRBV2 and TRBJ1-4): EPEVTQTPSHQVTQMGQEVILRCVPISNHLYFYWYRQILGQKVEFLVSFYNNEISEKSEIFDDQFSVERPDGSNFTLKIRSTKLEDSAMYFCASSWAEKLFFGSGTQLSVL.

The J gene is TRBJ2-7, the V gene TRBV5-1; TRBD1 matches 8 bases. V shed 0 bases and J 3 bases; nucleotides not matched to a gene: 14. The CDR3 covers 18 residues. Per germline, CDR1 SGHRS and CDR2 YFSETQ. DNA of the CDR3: TGCGCCAGCAGCTTGGCCGGGACAGGTCGCCGTATTAACTACGAGCAGTACTTC. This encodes CASSLAGTGRRINYEQYF.

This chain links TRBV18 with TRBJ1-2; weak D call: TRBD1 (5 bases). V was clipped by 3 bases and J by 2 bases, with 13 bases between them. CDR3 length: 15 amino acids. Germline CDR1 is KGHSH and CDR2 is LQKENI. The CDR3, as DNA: TGTGCCAGCTCACCTGACAGCTCCTTCAACTATGGCTACACCTTC. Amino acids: CASSPDSSFNYGYTF.

The CDR3 loop is CASSLDLTGNTIYF. The CDR3, as DNA: TGTGCCAGCAGCTTAGATCTTACTGGAAACACCATATATTTT. The chain employs TRBV11-2 and TRBJ1-3; no clear D gene. Trimming removed 0 bases from V and 2 bases from J, with 5 bases in between. The CDR3 contains 14 residues. The germline CDR1 and CDR2 sequences are SGHAT and FQNNGV.

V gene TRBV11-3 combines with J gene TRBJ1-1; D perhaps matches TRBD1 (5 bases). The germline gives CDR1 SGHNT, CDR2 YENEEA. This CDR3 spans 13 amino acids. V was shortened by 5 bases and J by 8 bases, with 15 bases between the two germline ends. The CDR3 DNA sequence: TGTGCCAGCAGCGTTGGGGGGAGGTCGGAAGCTTTCTTT. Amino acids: CASSVGGRSEAFF.

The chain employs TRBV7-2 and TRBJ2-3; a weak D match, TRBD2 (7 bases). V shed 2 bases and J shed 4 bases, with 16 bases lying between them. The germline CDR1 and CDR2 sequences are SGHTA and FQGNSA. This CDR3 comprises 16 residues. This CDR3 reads CASSLTWGAGADTQYF. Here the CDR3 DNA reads TGTGCCAGCAGCTTAACTTGGGGGGCGGGGGCAGATACGCAGTATTTT.

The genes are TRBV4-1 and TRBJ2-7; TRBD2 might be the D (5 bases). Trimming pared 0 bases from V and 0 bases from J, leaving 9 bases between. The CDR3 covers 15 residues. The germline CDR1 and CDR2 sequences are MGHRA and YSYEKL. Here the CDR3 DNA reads TGCGCCAGCAGCCAAGACTCGGACTCCTCCTACGAGCAGTACTTC. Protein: CASSQDSDSSYEQYF.

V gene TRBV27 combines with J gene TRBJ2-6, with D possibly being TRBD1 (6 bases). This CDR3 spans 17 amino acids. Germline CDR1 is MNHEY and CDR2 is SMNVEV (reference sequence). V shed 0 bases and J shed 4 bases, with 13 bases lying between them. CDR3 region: CASSLSAQGRGANVLTF. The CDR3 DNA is TGTGCCAGCAGTTTATCGGCACAGGGAAGGGGGGCCAACGTCCTGACTTTC. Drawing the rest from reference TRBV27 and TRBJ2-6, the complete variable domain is EAQVTQNPRYLITVTGKKLTVTCSQNMNHEYMSWYRQDPGLGLRQIYYSMNVEVTDKGDVPEGYKVSRKEKRNFPLILESPSPNQTSLYFCASSLSAQGRGANVLTFGAGSRLTVL.

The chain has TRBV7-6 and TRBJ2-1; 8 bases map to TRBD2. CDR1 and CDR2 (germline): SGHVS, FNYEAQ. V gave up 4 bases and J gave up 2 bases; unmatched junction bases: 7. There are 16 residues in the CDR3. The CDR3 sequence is CASSSTGGVAYNEQFF. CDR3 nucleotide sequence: TGTGCCAGCAGCTCCACGGGGGGGGTGGCCTACAATGAGCAGTTCTTC.

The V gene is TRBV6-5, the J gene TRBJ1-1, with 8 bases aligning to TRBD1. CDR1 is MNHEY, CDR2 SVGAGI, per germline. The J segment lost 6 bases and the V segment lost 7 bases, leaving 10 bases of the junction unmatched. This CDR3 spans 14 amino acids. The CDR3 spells CASTVPGGVAEAFF. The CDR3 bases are TGTGCCAGCACCGTACCAGGGGGCGTCGCTGAAGCTTTCTTT.

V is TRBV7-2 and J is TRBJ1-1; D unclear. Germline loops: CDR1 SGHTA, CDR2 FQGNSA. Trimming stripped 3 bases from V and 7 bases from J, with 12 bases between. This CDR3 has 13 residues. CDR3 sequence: CASSFRLANEAFF. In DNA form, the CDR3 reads TGTGCCAGCAGCTTTAGACTGGCGAATGAAGCTTTCTTT.

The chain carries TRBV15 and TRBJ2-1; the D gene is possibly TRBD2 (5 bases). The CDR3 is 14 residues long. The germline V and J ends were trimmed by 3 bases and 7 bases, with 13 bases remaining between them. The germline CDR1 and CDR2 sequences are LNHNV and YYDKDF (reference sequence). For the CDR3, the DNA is TGTGCCACCAGCAGGGAACCCCCGGGGAATGAGCAGTTCTTC. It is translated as CATSREPPGNEQFF.

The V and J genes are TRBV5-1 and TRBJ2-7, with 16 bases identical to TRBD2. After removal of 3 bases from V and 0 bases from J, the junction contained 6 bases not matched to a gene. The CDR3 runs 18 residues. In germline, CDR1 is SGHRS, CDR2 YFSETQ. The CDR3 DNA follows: TGCGCCAGCAGCTCTCCGGGACTAGCGGGGGGGGTCTCCTACGAGCAGTACTTC. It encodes CASSSPGLAGGVSYEQYF.

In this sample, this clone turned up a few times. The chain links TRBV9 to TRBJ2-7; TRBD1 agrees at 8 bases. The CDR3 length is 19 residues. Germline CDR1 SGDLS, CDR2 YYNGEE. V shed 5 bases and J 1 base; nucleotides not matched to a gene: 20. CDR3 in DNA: TGTGCCAGCAGTAGTGGGGCAGGGGGCTCTCTCCAGCCATCCTACGAGCAGTACTTC. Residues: CASSSGAGGSLQPSYEQYF.

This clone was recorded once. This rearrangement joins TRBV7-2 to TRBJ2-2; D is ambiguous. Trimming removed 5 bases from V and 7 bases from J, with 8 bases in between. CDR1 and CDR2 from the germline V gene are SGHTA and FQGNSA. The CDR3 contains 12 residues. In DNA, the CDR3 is TGTGCCAGCAGCCTCGACATCGGGGAGCTGTTTTTT. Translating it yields CASSLDIGELFF.

This CDR3 is CASSRGRGYGYTF. DNA of the CDR3: TGTGCCAGCAGCCGGGGTAGAGGCTATGGCTACACCTTC. The rearrangement joins TRBV6-5 to TRBJ1-2; D call uncertain. The germline V gene has CDR1 MNHEY and CDR2 SVGAGI. The V and J ends lost 6 bases and 4 bases respectively, with 12 bases between them. CDR3 length: 13 residues.

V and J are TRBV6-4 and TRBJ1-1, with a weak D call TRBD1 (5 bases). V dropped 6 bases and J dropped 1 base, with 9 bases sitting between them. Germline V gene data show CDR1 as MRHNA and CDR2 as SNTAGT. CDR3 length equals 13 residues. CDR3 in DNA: TGTGCCAGCAGCGTACAGGAGAACACTGAAGCTTTCTTT. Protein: CASSVQENTEAFF.